The subject of this entry is one T cell receptor (beta chain). The data belong to a study of cytomegalovirus exposure and HLA in healthy donors. Use of 60 Vbeta and 13 Jbeta primers characterized the PCR. Sequenced by immunoSEQ multiplex PCR; TCRdb stores in-frame clones only, minus some. The sample lists about 200,000 clones, over 65% occurring once. Sequences were obtained from PBMCs. The sequence was obtained from a boy aged 2 to 10 in good health and CMV-seronegative.

The CDR3 DNA follows: TGTGCCAGCGGCCCGGGACAGGGCTCCTACGAGCAGTACTTC. The encoded protein is CASGPGQGSYEQYF. V is TRBV6-1 and J is TRBJ2-7; TRBD1 agrees at 9 bases. The length of the CDR3 is 14 residues. Germline V gene data show CDR1 as MNHNS and CDR2 as SASEGT. V lost 8 bases and J lost 0; bases outside the gene matches: 5.